The 29 T cell receptor beta chains in this list originate from one sample, sequenced in a study of T cells in Graves' hyperthyroidism and ophthalmopathy. The TCR beta CDR3 regions underwent amplification using RNA transcripts as the source. First-round RT-PCR with HTBI primers amplified the TCR CDR3 region. TCRdb independently ran MiXCR on the multiplex PCR reads; one entry per CDR3 protein. The sample comprises about half a million distinct CDR3 sequences, roughly 21% of which are singletons, and 47% rests with the top ten. Sequenced: blood. The receptors come from a man in his forties or fifties with Graves' ophthalmopathy.

The chain carries TRBV20-1 and TRBJ1-5; D gene ambiguous. Deletions cut 5 bases from V and 3 bases from J, with 8 bases between. The CDR3 runs 12 residues. Germline V CDR1 and CDR2: DFQATT, SNEGSKA (reference sequence). CDR3 residues: CSARTPNQPQHF. CDR3 nucleotides: TGCAGTGCTCGCACCCCCAATCAGCCCCAGCATTTT.

This chain uses TRBV9 with TRBJ1-2, with 10 bases identical to TRBD1. V gave up 0 bases and J gave up 6 bases; unmatched junction bases: 5. Germline-derived CDR1 and CDR2 are SGDLS and YYNGEE. This CDR3 is 15 amino acids long. Written as DNA, the CDR3 is TGTGCCAGCAGCGTAGAGGGACAGGGGTATCATGGCTACACCTTC. This translates into CASSVEGQGYHGYTF.

This chain's CDR3 is CSASRLAGGTIQETQYF. In DNA, the CDR3 is TGCAGTGCTAGCCGGCTAGCGGGGGGGACGATCCAAGAGACCCAGTACTTC. The rearrangement joins TRBV20-1 to TRBJ2-5; TRBD2 matches 12 bases. V shed 3 bases and J 1 base; nucleotides not matched to a gene: 9. CDR1 and CDR2 (germline): DFQATT, SNEGSKA (reference sequence). This CDR3 contains 17 residues.

V is TRBV6-6 and J is TRBJ2-1; 9 bases are shared with TRBD1. J gave up 5 bases and V 0 bases, and 29 bases lay outside the gene matches. The germline gives CDR1 MNHNY, CDR2 SVGAGI (reference sequence). The CDR3 has 24 residues. CDR3 loop: CASSYSNRDREQRGSDYPHNEQFF. The DNA of the CDR3 is TGTGCCAGCAGTTACTCGAACCGGGACAGGGAACAACGGGGGTCGGACTACCCACACAATGAGCAGTTCTTC.

The V call is TRBV12-3 or TRBV12-4, the J call TRBJ1-2, with no clear D. The CDR3 runs 14 residues. Trimming took 6 bases from V and 8 from J, leaving 19 bases between them. The CDR3 DNA reads TGTGCCAGCAGGGACGCTGTCGATGTGGGCGGCTACACCTTC. Residues: CASRDAVDVGGYTF.

V and J are TRBV7-8 and TRBJ1-2, with D possibly being TRBD1 (6 bases). Trimming removed 5 bases from V and 2 bases from J, with 21 bases in between. CDR1 is SGHVS, CDR2 FQNEAQ, per germline. The CDR3 length is 17 residues. Written as DNA, the CDR3 is TGTGCCAGCAGCCAAAGGTTACAGGACAGATTCAACTATGGCTACACCTTC. Its protein is CASSQRLQDRFNYGYTF.

The chain employs TRBV7-8 and TRBJ1-5; 7 bases map to TRBD1. V lost 5 bases to trimming and J lost 4 bases; unmatched junction nucleotides: 8. The length of the CDR3 is 15 residues. CDR1 is SGHVS and CDR2 is FQNEAQ in the germline V gene. As DNA, the CDR3 is TGTGCCAGCAGCCTTACCGGGACAGATAATCAGCCCCAGCATTTT. Protein product: CASSLTGTDNQPQHF.

This clonotype was recorded once. The V call is TRBV20-1, the J call TRBJ1-4; D gene unclear. The CDR3 is 15 amino acids. Germline V CDR1 and CDR2: DFQATT, SNEGSKA (reference sequence). V dropped 0 bases and J dropped 8 bases, with 16 bases sitting between them. The CDR3 bases are TGCAGTGCTAGAGATCCGCGCGGAAGTGGCGAAAAACTGTTTTTT. It encodes CSARDPRGSGEKLFF.

This clonotype was recorded many times. The V call is TRBV2, the J call TRBJ2-7; D perhaps matches TRBD1 (6 bases). Trimming took 7 bases from V and 0 from J, leaving 16 bases between them. The CDR3 covers 15 residues. From germline, CDR1 is SNHLY and CDR2 FYNNEI. The DNA of the CDR3 is TGTGCCAGCATCCCTGGGGGCATCGGCTCCTACGAGCAGTACTTC. Residues: CASIPGGIGSYEQYF.

The chain uses TRBV15 and TRBJ1-6; D unclear. From germline, CDR1 is LNHNV and CDR2 YYDKDF (reference sequence). Trimming took 3 bases from V and 10 from J, leaving 13 bases between them. The CDR3 totals 14 residues. CDR3 nucleotides: TGTGCCACCAGCAGGATGAACGGGGTGTCACCCCTCCACTTT. Its protein product is CATSRMNGVSPLHF. The variable domain in full, with the rest retrieved from reference TRBV15 and TRBJ1-6, is DAMVIQNPRYQVTQFGKPVTLSCSQTLNHNVMYWYQQKSSQAPKLLFHYYDKDFNNEADTPDNFQSRRPNTSFCFLDIRSPGLGDTAMYLCATSRMNGVSPLHFGNGTRLTVT.

This clonotype was seen a few times. This chain links TRBV28 with TRBJ1-4; D is perhaps TRBD1 (5 bases). CDR3 length equals 15 residues. Germline assignment: CDR1 MDHEN and CDR2 SYDVKM. V was clipped by 4 bases and J by 4 bases, with 13 bases between them. The DNA of the CDR3 is TGTGCCAGCAGTTCCCCATGGGACGGTAATGAAAAACTGTTTTTT. The encoded protein is CASSSPWDGNEKLFF.

V gene TRBV5-8 combines with J gene TRBJ1-1; a possible D gene is TRBD1 (5 bases). The CDR3 is 12 residues long. Germline V gene lookup returns CDR1 SGHTS and CDR2 YDEGEE. Trimming removed 3 bases at V and 4 bases at J, with 7 bases between. The CDR3 is CASSWRGTEAFF. CDR3 bases: TGTGCCAGCAGCTGGAGGGGCACTGAAGCTTTCTTT.

A word on this clonotype: This may arise from a read error, as a much more abundant clone is one base away. V gene TRBV12-3 or TRBV12-4 combines with J gene TRBJ1-1, with unresolved D. This CDR3 spans 15 amino acids. In nucleotides, the CDR3 is TGTGCCAGCAGTTTGGTATCCAGTTGGAACGCTGAAGCTTTCTTT. This codes for CASSLVSSWNAEAFF.

This clonotype was found a few times. The chain's CDR3 is CSVGTGREGPQHF. The CDR3 nucleotides read TGCAGCGTCGGAACAGGTCGCGAGGGGCCCCAGCATTTT. The chain combines TRBV29-1 with TRBJ1-5; possible D gene TRBD1, 5 bases. This CDR3 is built from 13 residues. Germline lookup yields CDR1 SQVTM and CDR2 ANQGSEA. V dropped 6 bases and J dropped 9 bases, with 18 bases sitting between them.

The genes are TRBV28 and TRBJ2-7, with D uncertain. Germline-derived CDR1 and CDR2 are MDHEN and SYDVKM. This CDR3 spans 12 amino acids. The V gene lost 5 bases and the J gene lost 7 bases, with 12 bases spanning the gap. This CDR3 is CASSPPQGEQYF. In DNA, the CDR3 is TGTGCCAGCAGTCCCCCCCAAGGTGAGCAGTACTTC.

This clonotype has at least ten counts. The rearrangement joins TRBV20-1 to TRBJ2-3; 9 nucleotides match TRBD1. CDR1 and CDR2 (germline): DFQATT, SNEGSKA (reference sequence). There are 13 residues in the CDR3. Written as DNA, the CDR3 is TGCAGCCCAGGAAGGGACAGGGCAGATACGCAGTATTTT. Translated, it gives CSPGRDRADTQYF.

This clonotype appeared a few times. This rearrangement joins TRBV7-2 to TRBJ2-7; TRBD2 matches at 7 bases. Germline loops: CDR1 SGHTA, CDR2 FQGNSA. The CDR3 is made up of 15 amino acids. Trimming at V came to 2 bases and at J to 2 bases, leaving 6 bases not matched to a gene. The CDR3 nucleotides are TGTGCCAGCAGCTTAACCCCCAGCGGGGCCTACGAGCAGTACTTC. Encoded protein: CASSLTPSGAYEQYF.

The chain employs TRBV19 and TRBJ2-2, with D possibly being TRBD1 or TRBD2 (5 bases each). From germline, CDR1 is LNHDA and CDR2 SQIVND (reference sequence). Trimming took off 5 bases at V and 6 bases at J, with 16 bases between the two ends. There are 15 residues in the CDR3. In DNA form, the CDR3 reads TGTGCCAGTAGTCCGGGACGATCCACCGCCGGGGAGCTGTTTTTT. It translates to CASSPGRSTAGELFF.

This clonotype came up a few times. The V call is TRBV4-1, the J call TRBJ1-1, with D unclear. CDR1 and CDR2 from the germline V gene are MGHRA and YSYEKL. Deletions cut 1 base from V and 0 bases from J, with 9 bases between. This CDR3 is 15 amino acids long. The CDR3 DNA sequence: TGCGCCAGCAGCCAAGGGGCAGTGATGAACACTGAAGCTTTCTTT. Its translation is CASSQGAVMNTEAFF.

This clonotype was seen many times. V gene TRBV13 combines with J gene TRBJ2-7; a weak D match, TRBD2 (5 bases). The V gene's germline CDR1 is PRHDT and CDR2 FYEKMQ (reference sequence). There are 14 residues in the CDR3. With 4 bases removed from V and 5 bases from J, the gap between germline ends came to 15 bases. DNA of the CDR3: TGTGCCAGCAGCTCCCCGGGCGGGCCCCACGAGCAGTACTTC. Translating gives CASSSPGGPHEQYF.

V and J are TRBV12-3 or TRBV12-4 and TRBJ1-3; D is unclear. Deletions cut 5 bases from V and 4 bases from J, with 9 bases between. The CDR3 length is 13 residues. This chain's CDR3 is CASSGLSGNTIYF. CDR3 DNA: TGTGCCAGCAGTGGACTGTCCGGAAACACCATATATTTT.

This chain joins TRBV12-3 or TRBV12-4 and TRBJ2-5; D is possibly TRBD1 or TRBD2 (5 bases each). V shed 4 bases and J shed 5 bases, with 17 bases lying between them. CDR3 size: 15 residues. The CDR3 DNA reads TGTGCCAGCAGTTCAAAGGCCCCCGAGGGGGAGACCCAGTACTTC. This translates into CASSSKAPEGETQYF.

This clonotype was counted only a few times. The CDR3 DNA reads as TGTGCCAGCAGACACACCGGGACTAGCGGGTTCGGGGTCACCGGGGAGCTGTTTTTT. Translation: CASRHTGTSGFGVTGELFF. V is TRBV7-9 and J is TRBJ2-2; TRBD2 agrees at 12 bases. CDR1 is SEHNR and CDR2 is FQNEAQ in the germline V gene (reference sequence). The CDR3 has 19 amino acids. With 6 bases clipped from V and 4 bases from J, the junction kept 15 bases outside the gene matches.

In nucleotides, the CDR3 is TGCAGTGCGAACCCCAGGGGAACCTATAATTCACCCCTCCACTTT. Translating it yields CSANPRGTYNSPLHF. The gene calls are TRBV20-1 and TRBJ1-6; D is possibly TRBD1 (6 bases). V lost 6 bases, J lost 2 bases, and 14 bases lay in between. CDR1 DFQATT and CDR2 SNEGSKA come from the germline V gene (reference sequence). The CDR3 has 15 residues.

The chain joins TRBV24-1 to TRBJ2-3; a weak D match, TRBD2 (7 bases). The ends were cut back, 0 bases at V and 6 bases at J, with 15 bases in the middle. CDR1 is KGHDR and CDR2 is SFDVKD in the germline V gene. This CDR3 contains 16 residues. The CDR3 coding sequence is TGTGCCACCAGTGATTTGGAGGGGGGGCAGGCCGATACGCAGTATTTT. Encoded protein: CATSDLEGGQADTQYF.

The chain links TRBV29-1 to TRBJ1-1; the D is unclear. The length of the CDR3 is 12 residues. The germline V gene has CDR1 SQVTM and CDR2 ANQGSEA. Trimming stripped 6 bases from V and 6 bases from J, with 14 bases between. CDR3 region: CSVRPPGAEAFF. CDR3 bases: TGCAGCGTACGGCCGCCTGGGGCTGAAGCTTTCTTT.

The chain recombines TRBV14 with TRBJ1-1; D not certain. This CDR3 comprises 16 residues. Per germline, CDR1 SGHDN and CDR2 FVKESK. Between the trimmed V and J ends, which lost 0 bases and 0 bases, there was a span of 11 bases. CDR3 sequence reads: CASSQDQVGVNTEAFF. CDR3 bases: TGTGCCAGCAGCCAAGATCAGGTGGGAGTGAACACTGAAGCTTTCTTT.

This clonotype was recorded at least ten times. V is TRBV3-1 and J is TRBJ2-7; D unclear. The CDR3 spans 13 residues. Trimming stripped 1 base from V and 2 bases from J, with 6 bases between. Germline loops: CDR1 LGHDT, CDR2 YNNKEL (reference sequence). In DNA form, the CDR3 reads TGTGCCAGCAGCCAAGGACTCCCCTACGAGCAGTACTTC. Its translation: CASSQGLPYEQYF.

The genes are TRBV2 and TRBJ1-2, with D hard to call. Trimming left V 7 bases short and J 2 bases short, with 11 bases between. This CDR3 has 13 residues. Germline CDR1 SNHLY, CDR2 FYNNEI. CDR3 in amino acids: CASIGEWNYGYTF. CDR3 bases: TGTGCCAGCATCGGAGAATGGAACTATGGCTACACCTTC. The full variable domain, completed using reference TRBV2 and TRBJ1-2, is EPEVTQTPSHQVTQMGQEVILRCVPISNHLYFYWYRQILGQKVEFLVSFYNNEISEKSEIFDDQFSVERPDGSNFTLKIRSTKLEDSAMYFCASIGEWNYGYTFGSGTRLTVV.